This T cell receptor beta chain was identified during a study of vaccination effects on CD4 cells after COVID-19. Overall study results and limits: Healthy vaccinees had only 1 of 255 vaccine-induced clones cross-react with common cold coronaviruses. Sampling in the study covered few convalescent patients and included no early post-infection timepoints.

Sequencing in the ViraFEST assay came after antigen-specific CD4+ T cells had been expanded with viral peptide pools, which were used to stimulate PBMC. The culture ran for roughly ten days, and then CD4+ T cells were isolated. The healthy vaccine recipients, who had no prior SARS-CoV-2 infection, showed negative nucleocapsid antibodies. The repertoire was sequenced with immunoSEQ multiplex PCR; TCRdb's copy has only in-frame clones and lacks some. Of tens of thousands of clones listed, around 81% are singletons. For this clone: Its antigen is unknown.

The sequencing here drew on CD4+ T cells from PBMCs cultured with SARS-CoV-2 spike peptides, taken before COVID-19 vaccination. This TCR derives from a human donor who received a COVID-19 vaccine.

CDR3 in DNA: TGTGCCAGCAGCCCGGTTGGGGACAGAGTGTACGAGCAGTACGTC. Translating it yields CASSPVGDRVYEQYV. The chain employs TRBV7-9 and TRBJ2-7, with 7 bases fitting TRBD1. CDR3 length equals 15 residues. The V segment lost 5 bases and the J segment 4 bases; nucleotides outside the gene matches: 11. CDR1 is SEHNR, CDR2 FQNEAQ, per germline (reference sequence).